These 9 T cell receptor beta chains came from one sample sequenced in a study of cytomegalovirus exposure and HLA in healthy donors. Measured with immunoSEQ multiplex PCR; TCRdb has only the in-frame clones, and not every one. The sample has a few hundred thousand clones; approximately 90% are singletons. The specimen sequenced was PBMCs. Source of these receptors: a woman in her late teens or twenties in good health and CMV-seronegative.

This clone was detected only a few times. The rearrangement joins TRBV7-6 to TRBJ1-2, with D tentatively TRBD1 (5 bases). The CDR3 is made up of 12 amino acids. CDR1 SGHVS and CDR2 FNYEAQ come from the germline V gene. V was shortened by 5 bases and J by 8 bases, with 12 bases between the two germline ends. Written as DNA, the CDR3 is TGTGCCAGCAGCCCAGACGGGGGGGGCTACACCTTC. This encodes CASSPDGGGYTF.

The CDR3 DNA is TGTGCCAGCAGTTTTAATCGAGGGGGCGATTCTAACTATGGCTACACCTTC. Translation: CASSFNRGGDSNYGYTF. This chain uses TRBV28 with TRBJ1-2; 7 nucleotides line up with TRBD1. With 3 bases clipped from V and 0 bases from J, the junction kept 10 bases outside the gene matches. This CDR3 spans 17 amino acids. Per the germline V gene, CDR1 is MDHEN and CDR2 is SYDVKM.

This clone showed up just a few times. The CDR3 sequence: CASSPLQGGGSYEQYF. CDR3 in DNA: TGTGCCAGCAGTCCCCTACAGGGGGGAGGGTCCTACGAGCAGTACTTC. This chain links TRBV27 with TRBJ2-7; TRBD1 is a possible D gene (8 bases). This CDR3 is 16 amino acids long. The germline CDR1 and CDR2 sequences are MNHEY and SMNVEV (reference sequence). The V end lost 5 bases, the J end lost 1 base, and 18 bases lay between the germline ends.

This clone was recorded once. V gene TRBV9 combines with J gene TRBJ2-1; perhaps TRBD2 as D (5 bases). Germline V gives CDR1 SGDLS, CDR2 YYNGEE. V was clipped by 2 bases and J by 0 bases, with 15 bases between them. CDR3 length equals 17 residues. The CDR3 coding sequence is TGTGCCAGCAGCGTCAAGAGGGCTACCAGCTCCTACAATGAGCAGTTCTTC. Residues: CASSVKRATSSYNEQFF.

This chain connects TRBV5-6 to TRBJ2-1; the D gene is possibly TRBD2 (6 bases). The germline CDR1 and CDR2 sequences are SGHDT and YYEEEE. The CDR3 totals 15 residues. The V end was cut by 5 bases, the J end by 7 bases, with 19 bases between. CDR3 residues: CASRPRGVGRNEQFF. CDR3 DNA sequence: TGTGCCAGCAGACCGCGGGGTGTAGGGAGGAATGAGCAGTTCTTC.

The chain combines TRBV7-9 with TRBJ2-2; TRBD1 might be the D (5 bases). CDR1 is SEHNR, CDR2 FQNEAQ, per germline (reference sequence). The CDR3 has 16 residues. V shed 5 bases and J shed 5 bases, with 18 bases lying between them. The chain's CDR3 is CASSQGSLAGTGELFF. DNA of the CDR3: TGTGCCAGCAGCCAAGGGTCCTTAGCAGGGACCGGGGAGCTGTTTTTT. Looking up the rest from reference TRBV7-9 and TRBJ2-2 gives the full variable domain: DTGVSQNPRHKITKRGQNVTFRCDPISEHNRLYWYRQTLGQGPEFLTYFQNEAQLEKSRLLSDRFSAERPKGSFSTLEIQRTEQGDSAMYLCASSQGSLAGTGELFFGEGSRLTVL.

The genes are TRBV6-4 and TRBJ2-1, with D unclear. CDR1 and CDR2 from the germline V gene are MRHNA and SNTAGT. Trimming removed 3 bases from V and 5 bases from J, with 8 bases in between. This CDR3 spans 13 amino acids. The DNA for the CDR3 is TGTGCCAGCAGTGAAGAAGCTAACAATGAGCAGTTCTTC. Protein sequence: CASSEEANNEQFF.

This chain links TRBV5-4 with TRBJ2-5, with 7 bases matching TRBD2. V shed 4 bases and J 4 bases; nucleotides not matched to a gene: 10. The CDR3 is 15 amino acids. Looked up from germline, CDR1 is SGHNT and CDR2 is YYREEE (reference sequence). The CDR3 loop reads CASSDGLVSSETQYF. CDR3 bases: TGTGCCAGCAGCGACGGACTAGTCTCCTCAGAGACCCAGTACTTC.

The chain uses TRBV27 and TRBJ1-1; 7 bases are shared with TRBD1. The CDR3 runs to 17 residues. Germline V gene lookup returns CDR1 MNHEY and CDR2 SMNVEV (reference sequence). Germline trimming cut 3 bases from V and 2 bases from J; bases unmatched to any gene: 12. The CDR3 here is CASSFSPGQAGNTEAFF. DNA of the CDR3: TGTGCCAGCAGTTTTTCTCCCGGACAGGCGGGAAACACTGAAGCTTTCTTT.